The following is a T cell receptor beta chain sequence with its context. This sample is drawn from a study of blood T cell repertoires in COVID-19. Looked up from germline, CDR1 is LGHNA and CDR2 is YSLEER. The CDR3 extends over 16 amino acids. V shed 4 bases and J 4 bases; nucleotides not matched to a gene: 8. Assay used: immunoSEQ multiplex PCR; TCRdb lists only in-frame clones, some missing. The sample holds hundreds of thousands of clones, about nine tenths seen once. Recruitment covered under 25 US areas and drew participants whose ages spanned roughly 18 to 100 years. This chain links TRBV4-3 with TRBJ2-3; TRBD1 matches at 10 bases. Sequenced material: PBMCs or T cells enriched from blood (not recorded which). The source is a man aged 35-49 years who had recovered from COVID-19. CDR3 coding DNA: TGCGCCAGCAGCCCAAATCCGGGACAGGGGTCAGATACGCAGTATTTT. Translated, it gives CASSPNPGQGSDTQYF.